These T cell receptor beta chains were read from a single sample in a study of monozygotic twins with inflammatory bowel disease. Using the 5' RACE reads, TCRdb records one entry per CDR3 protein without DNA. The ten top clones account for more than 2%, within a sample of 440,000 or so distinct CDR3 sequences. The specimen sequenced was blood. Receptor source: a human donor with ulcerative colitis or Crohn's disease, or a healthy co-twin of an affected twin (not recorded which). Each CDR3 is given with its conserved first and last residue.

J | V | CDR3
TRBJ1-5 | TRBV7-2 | CASSSGTGRSNQPQHF
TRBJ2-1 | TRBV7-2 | CASSLAPTSGHNEQFF
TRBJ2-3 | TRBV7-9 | CASSLVVAGNTDTQYF
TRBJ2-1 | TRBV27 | CASADLNPDEQFF
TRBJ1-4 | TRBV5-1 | CASSFQQGGNEKLFF
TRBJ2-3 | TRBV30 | CAWKAGGPDTQYF
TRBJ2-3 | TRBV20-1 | CSATRGGRTDTQYF
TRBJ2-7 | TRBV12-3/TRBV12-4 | CASRSEGEQYF
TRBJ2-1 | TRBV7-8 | CASSLARVAGPLANEQFF
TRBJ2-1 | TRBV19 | CASTPTGGEGYNEQFF
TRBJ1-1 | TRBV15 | CATSTGKANTEAFF
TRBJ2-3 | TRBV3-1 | CASSQDIAGESGTQYF
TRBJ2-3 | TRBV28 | CATRPGGPTDTQYF
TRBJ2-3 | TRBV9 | CASSASGSATDTQYF
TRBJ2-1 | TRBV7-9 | CASSARDRDNEQFF
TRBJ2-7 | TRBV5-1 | CASSYTGGTPYEQYF
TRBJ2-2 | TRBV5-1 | CASSLAGQGGLELFF
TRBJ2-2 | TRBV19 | CASTLGAGELFF
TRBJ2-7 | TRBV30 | CAGKQAYEQYF
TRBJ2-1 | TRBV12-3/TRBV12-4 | CASTLRLNEQFF
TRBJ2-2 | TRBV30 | CAWSGQHTGELFF
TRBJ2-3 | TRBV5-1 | CASSLASGSTDTQYF
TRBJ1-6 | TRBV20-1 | CSARPLGTVDNSPLHF
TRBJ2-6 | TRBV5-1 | CASSLSESVAGHTSGANVLTF
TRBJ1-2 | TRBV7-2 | CASSSRAYYGYTF
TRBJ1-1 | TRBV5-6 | CASSTRGQGALDTEAFF
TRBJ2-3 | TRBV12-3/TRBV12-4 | CASSGVNTQYF
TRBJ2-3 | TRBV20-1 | CSATQLAEYTQYF
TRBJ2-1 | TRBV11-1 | CASSLVREGEQFF
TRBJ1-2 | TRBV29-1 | CSVGQSNGYTF
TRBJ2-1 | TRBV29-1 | CSGLGSSGSSNEQFF
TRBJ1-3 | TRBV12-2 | CASRPNRESVPLDF
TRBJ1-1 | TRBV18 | CASSPRGRRNTEAFF
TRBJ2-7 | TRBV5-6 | CASSRLEDYEQYF
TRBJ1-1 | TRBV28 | CASRLANTEAFF
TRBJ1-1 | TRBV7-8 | CASSLGYSGVAEAFF
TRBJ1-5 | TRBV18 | CASSPGIMGSGNQPQHF
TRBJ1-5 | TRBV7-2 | CASSLDGSSNQPQHF
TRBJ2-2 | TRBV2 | CASSGGPSTGELFF
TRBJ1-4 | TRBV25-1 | CASSDPKRTRDEKLFF
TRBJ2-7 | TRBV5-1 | CASSLEYYGVRAKYEQYF
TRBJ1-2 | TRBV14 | CASSQGLKTGYTF
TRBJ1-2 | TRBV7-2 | CASSVLRDGSYTF
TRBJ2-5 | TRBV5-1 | CASSFDRAQETQYF
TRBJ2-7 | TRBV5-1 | CASSPYSRQGPYEQYF